These 21 T cell receptor beta chains came from one sample sequenced in a study of tumor and adjacent non-tumor tissue in lung cancer. No cell sorting was done before RNA was extracted from the tissue. TCRbeta libraries were built with three rounds of nested PCR, modified from ARM-PCR. TCRdb re-analysed the multiplex PCR reads in MiXCR, keeping a single row per CDR3 protein. This table has about 75,000 distinct CDR3 sequences, about three quarters appearing once. Sample: lung tumor tissue. These TCRs come from a woman between 50 and 59 years old with non-small cell lung cancer.

The chain links TRBV6-5 to TRBJ2-1; a weak D match, TRBD2 (5 bases). Deletions cut 7 bases from V and 15 bases from J, with 28 bases between. The CDR3 extends over 15 amino acids. The germline gives CDR1 MNHEY, CDR2 SVGAGI. CDR3 nucleotide sequence: TGTGCCAGCACCTCCTCGGGAATACTTTACAATCAGCTGTTCTTC. Amino acid sequence: CASTSSGILYNQLFF.

V usage is TRBV29-1 and J usage is TRBJ2-7; no clear D. Germline V lookup: CDR1 SQVTM, CDR2 ANQGSEA. The CDR3 length is 13 residues. V was trimmed by 4 bases and J by 2 bases, leaving 12 bases between them. The CDR3, as DNA: TGCAGCGTTGGCTTTGAGACGGCCTACGAGCAGTACTTC. Its protein product is CSVGFETAYEQYF.

Remarks on this clonotype: Just one base apart from a much larger clone, this may be a read error. The J gene is TRBJ2-7, the V gene TRBV7-9; a possible D gene is TRBD2 (5 bases). Germline CDR1 SEHNR, CDR2 FQNEAQ (reference sequence). The CDR3 totals 12 residues. CDR3 DNA sequence: TGTGCCGGCAGCTCCGGGGTTAACGAGCAGTACTTC. Translating it yields CAGSSGVNEQYF. Together with reference TRBV7-9 and TRBJ2-7, the CDR3 gives the full variable domain: DTGVSQNPRHKITKRGQNVTFRCDPISEHNRLYWYRQTLGQGPEFLTYFQNEAQLEKSRLLSDRFSAERPKGSFSTLEIQRTEQGDSAMYLCAGSSGVNEQYFGPGTRLTVT.

The rearrangement links TRBV29-1 to TRBJ2-7; possibly TRBD1 for D (5 bases). CDR1 and CDR2 from the germline V gene are SQVTM and ANQGSEA. This CDR3 comprises 11 residues. CDR3 DNA: TGCAGTGTAATGGACACCTACGAGCAGTACTTC. It is translated as CSVMDTYEQYF.

The chain links TRBV5-1 to TRBJ2-5; D unclear. Trimming shortened V by 3 bases and J by 4 bases, and 16 bases separated the two germline ends. CDR1 is SGHRS and CDR2 is YFSETQ in the germline V gene. The CDR3 loop spans 15 amino acids. In nucleotides, the CDR3 is TGCGCCAGCAGCTCCGAACCGACATGGGGAGAGACCCAGTACTTC. This gives the protein CASSSEPTWGETQYF.

With respect to this clonotype: One end of the junction fails to match germline, which may point to a read error. The J gene is TRBJ2-2, the V gene TRBV11-1; D call uncertain. This CDR3 has 18 residues. Germline V gives CDR1 SGHAT, CDR2 FQDESV (reference sequence). The CDR3 reads CASSVAISWSYQIGELFF. The CDR3 nucleotides are TGTGCCAGCAGCGTAGCTATCAGCTGGAGTTACCAGATCGGGGAGCTGTTTTTT.

Details on this clonotype: This may arise from a read error, as a much more abundant clone is one base away. This chain uses TRBV11-2 with TRBJ2-5; D perhaps matches TRBD1 (6 bases). The CDR3 runs 13 residues. Germline-derived CDR1 and CDR2 are SGHAT and FQNNGV. CDR3 amino acids: CATSRGTQGTQYF. The CDR3 bases are TGTGCCACCTCGAGGGGGACACAAGGGACCCAGTACTTC.

As to this clonotype: This is likely a read error, given that the CDR3 carries no conserved phenylalanine or tryptophan at its end. The V call is TRBV6-6, the J call TRBJ2-5, with D possibly TRBD2 on 6 matching bases. V shed 5 bases and J shed 5 bases, with 9 bases lying between them. Germline V CDR1 and CDR2: MNHNY, SVGAGI (reference sequence). The CDR3 is made up of 12 amino acids. CDR3 loop: CASSLAQETQYL. In DNA form, the CDR3 reads TGTGCCAGCAGTCTAGCGCAGGAGACCCAGTACCTA.

Comments on this clonotype: One end of the junction varies from germline; a read error may be responsible. This rearrangement joins TRBV6-2 or TRBV6-3 to TRBJ2-1, with D uncertain. This CDR3 is 14 amino acids long. CDR1 is MNHEY, CDR2 SVGEGT, per germline. CDR3 residues: CVSSYIGKVDEQFF. CDR3 nucleotides: TGTGTCAGCAGTTACATAGGGAAGGTGGACGAGCAGTTCTTC.

Details on this clonotype: Lacking the conserved final phenylalanine or tryptophan, this CDR3 likely reflects a read error. This chain connects TRBV11-2 to TRBJ2-1; D is possibly TRBD2 (5 bases). The CDR3 is made up of 13 amino acids. Trimming took 2 bases from V and 13 from J, leaving 15 bases between them. The germline gives CDR1 SGHAT, CDR2 FQNNGV. CDR3 sequence: CASSLKLSGEQFI. The CDR3 nucleotides read TGTGCCAGCAGCTTAAAGCTGAGCGGTGAACAGTTCATC.

The chain is built from TRBV12-3 or TRBV12-4 and TRBJ2-7, with a tentative D call TRBD1 (5 bases). V shed 9 bases and J shed 8 bases, with 26 bases lying between them. The CDR3 length is 15 residues. CDR3 protein: CASSLMGLDLNKQYF. CDR3 DNA: TGTGCCAGTTCCCTCATGGGGCTGGATCTCAACAAGCAGTACTTC.

Worth noting for this clonotype: A junction boundary mismatches the germline segment, possibly from a read error. J is TRBJ2-1 and V is TRBV5-6, with TRBD2 matching over 8 bases. The CDR3 runs to 15 residues. Germline assignment: CDR1 SGHDT and CDR2 YYEEEE. The CDR3 sequence: CSSSNQAGACDEQFF. Written as DNA, the CDR3 is TGTTCCAGCAGCAATCAAGCGGGAGCCTGTGATGAGCAGTTCTTC.

As for this clonotype: Germline is not matched at one junction end, which may reflect a read error. The chain uses TRBV10-1 and TRBJ2-1, with TRBD2 as a possible D gene (6 bases). Germline CDR1 reads WNHNN; CDR2 reads SYGVQD (reference sequence). The CDR3 extends over 15 amino acids. The CDR3 nucleotides are TGTGCCAGCAGTGAAACTAGCAAGAGGTACAATGAGCAGTTCTTC. Translated, it gives CASSETSKRYNEQFF.

Turning to this clonotype: An end of the junction differs from the germline gene, which may be a read error. The chain couples TRBV6-6 to TRBJ1-2; 7 bases align to TRBD1. The CDR3 contains 14 residues. Germline CDR1 reads MNHNY; CDR2 reads SVGAGI (reference sequence). CDR3 residues: CISGGGSANYDYTF. In DNA, the CDR3 is TGTATCAGCGGAGGGGGCTCAGCTAACTATGACTACACCTTC.

The CDR3 coding sequence is TGCGCCAGCAGCCGAGCTAATAGCTACACCTTC. Translating gives CASSRANSYTF. The chain uses TRBV4-1 and TRBJ1-2, with D hard to call. The V end lost 4 bases, the J end lost 9 bases, and 9 bases lay between the germline ends. This CDR3 spans 11 amino acids. Germline V gene sequence: CDR1 MGHRA, CDR2 YSYEKL.

V is TRBV20-1 and J is TRBJ2-5; D is unclear. Trimming removed 0 bases from V and 7 bases from J, with 12 bases in between. CDR1 is DFQATT and CDR2 is SNEGSKA in the germline V gene (reference sequence). The CDR3 runs 13 residues. The CDR3 loop is CSARDSAIGTQYF. The CDR3 DNA is TGCAGTGCTAGAGACAGTGCCATTGGGACCCAGTACTTC.

The count of this clonotype is one. The chain joins TRBV29-1 to TRBJ2-5; 8 bases agree with TRBD2. The CDR3 runs to 19 residues. Germline-derived CDR1 and CDR2 are SQVTM and ANQGSEA. V was clipped by 1 base and J by 1 base; unmatched bases: 17. DNA for the CDR3: TGCAGCGTTGAAGGCAGTCGGGAGGGAGAAAGAGCGACCCAAGAGACCCAGTACTTC. It yields the protein CSVEGSREGERATQETQYF.

The J gene is TRBJ1-2, the V gene TRBV10-2; D call uncertain. Trimming removed 7 bases at V and 11 bases at J, with 14 bases between. The CDR3 contains 11 residues. CDR1 WSHSY and CDR2 SAAADI come from the germline V gene. The CDR3 nucleotides are TGCGCCAGCAAGGTGGGTTGTGGGTACACCTTC. Amino acid sequence: CASKVGCGYTF.

Details on this clonotype: A much larger clone differs by one base, so this may be a read error. This chain uses TRBV6-1 with TRBJ2-2, with a weak D call TRBD1 (5 bases). The CDR3 is made up of 11 amino acids. Germline CDR1 reads MNHNS; CDR2 reads SASEGT. Written as DNA, the CDR3 is TGTGTCAGCAGGGCGTCCGGGGAGCTGTTTTTT. Protein sequence: CVSRASGELFF.

On this clonotype: The junction differs from germline at one of its ends, possibly a read error. The chain employs TRBV5-1 and TRBJ1-2; D perhaps matches TRBD1 (5 bases). Germline V gene data show CDR1 as SGHRS and CDR2 as YFSETQ. The CDR3 has 13 amino acids. As DNA, the CDR3 is TGCGCCATCAGCTTGGGGGGTTCCTATGGTTACACCTTC. It is translated as CAISLGGSYGYTF.

In the case of this clonotype: A junction end diverges from the germline sequence, so it may reflect a read error. The V and J genes are TRBV11-2 and TRBJ2-7, with D hard to call. The CDR3 has 15 residues. Per germline, CDR1 SGHAT and CDR2 FQNNGV. In DNA form, the CDR3 reads TGTGCCAGAAGCTTAACGTGGGGAAGTTCCTACGAGCAGTACTTC. It is translated as CARSLTWGSSYEQYF.